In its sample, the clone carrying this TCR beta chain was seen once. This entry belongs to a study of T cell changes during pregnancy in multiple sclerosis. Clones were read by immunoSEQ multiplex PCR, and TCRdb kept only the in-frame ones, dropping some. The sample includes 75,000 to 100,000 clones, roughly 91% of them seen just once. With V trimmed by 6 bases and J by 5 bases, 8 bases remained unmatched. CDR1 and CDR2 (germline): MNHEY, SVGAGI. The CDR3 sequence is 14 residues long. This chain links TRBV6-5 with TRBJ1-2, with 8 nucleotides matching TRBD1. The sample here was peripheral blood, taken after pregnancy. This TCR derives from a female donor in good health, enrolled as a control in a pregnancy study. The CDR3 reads CASRPRDRTYGYTF. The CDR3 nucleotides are TGTGCCAGCAGACCGCGGGACAGGACATATGGCTACACCTTC.